This entry features one T cell receptor beta chain sequence. Antigen specificity is unknown. The CDR3 spans 13 residues. Germline CDR1 is SQVTM and CDR2 is ANQGSEA. V shed 5 bases and J shed 1 base, with 8 bases lying between them. It was RNA transcripts that yielded the amplified TCR beta CDR3 regions. The HTBI primer set drove a first-round RT-PCR of the TCR CDR3. TCRdb re-called the multiplex PCR reads through MiXCR, storing one row per CDR3 protein. The sample has fewer than 850,000 distinct CDR3 sequences, around 15% seen once. This sample stems from a study of T cells in Graves' hyperthyroidism and ophthalmopathy. Study results and caveats: With a median lead of 6.5 months before onset, the model predicted ophthalmopathy.

The clonotype comes from a man aged 50 to 59 with Graves' hyperthyroidism. V usage is TRBV29-1 and J usage is TRBJ2-2; no reliable D call. Material: blood. In nucleotides, the CDR3 is TGCAGCGTTCATGAGCAGAACACCGGGGAGCTGTTTTTT. Translation: CSVHEQNTGELFF.